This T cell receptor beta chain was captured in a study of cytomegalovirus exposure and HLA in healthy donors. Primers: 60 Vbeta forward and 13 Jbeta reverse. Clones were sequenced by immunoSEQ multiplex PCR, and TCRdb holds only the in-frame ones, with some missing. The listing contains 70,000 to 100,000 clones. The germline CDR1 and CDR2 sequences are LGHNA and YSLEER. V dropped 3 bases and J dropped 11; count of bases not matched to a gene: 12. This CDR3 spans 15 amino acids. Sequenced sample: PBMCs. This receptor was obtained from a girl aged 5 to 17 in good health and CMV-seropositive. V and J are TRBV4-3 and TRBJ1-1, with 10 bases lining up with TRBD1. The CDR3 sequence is CASSQVPGTGVVAFF. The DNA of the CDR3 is TGCGCCAGCAGCCAGGTACCGGGGACAGGGGTGGTCGCTTTCTTT.